These 17 T cell receptor beta chains share one sample of origin, sequenced in a study of Ad26.COV2.S vaccination and SARS-CoV-2 variants. Sequenced by immunoSEQ multiplex PCR; TCRdb stores in-frame clones only, minus some. The sample comprises hundreds of thousands of clones, 85% of which are singletons, and roughly 3.3% rests with the top ten. Indicated treatment: some 20 received Ad26.COV2.S at low or high dose, single or two shots; about 5 received placebo; per-sample allocation not given. The samples date from day 63 after the first vaccine or placebo injection. The material was peripheral blood, obtained in a trial of Ad26.COV2.S vaccine versus placebo. The receptors shown here come from a person between 18 and 59 years old who received the Ad26.COV2.S COVID-19 vaccine or a placebo.

The chain links TRBV5-1 to TRBJ2-3; D is perhaps TRBD2 (7 bases). The germline gives CDR1 SGHRS, CDR2 YFSETQ. The V end lost 7 bases, the J end lost 2 bases, and 17 bases lay between the germline ends. The CDR3 runs to 15 residues. The CDR3 sequence is CASYPGGGHTDTQYF. CDR3 in DNA: TGCGCCAGCTACCCGGGCGGGGGCCACACAGATACGCAGTATTTT. The full variable domain, completed using reference TRBV5-1 and TRBJ2-3, is KAGVTQTPRYLIKTRGQQVTLSCSPISGHRSVSWYQQTPGQGLQFLFEYFSETQRNKGNFPGRFSGRQFSNSRSEMNVSTLELGDSALYLCASYPGGGHTDTQYFGPGTRLTVL.

This clone has a single count. This chain joins TRBV7-2 and TRBJ1-2; 7 positions agree with TRBD1. Germline V lookup: CDR1 SGHTA, CDR2 FQGNSA. CDR3 length equals 14 residues. The trim removed 1 base at V and 4 bases at J, leaving 3 bases unmatched. The CDR3 here is CASSLGAGGYGYTF. The DNA of the CDR3 is TGTGCCAGCAGCTTAGGGGCAGGGGGCTATGGCTACACCTTC.

DNA for the CDR3: TGTGCCAGCAGCGTAGGAAGGGGGCGGGACACCGGGGAGCTGTTTTTT. It is translated as CASSVGRGRDTGELFF. The rearrangement links TRBV9 to TRBJ2-2; 7 positions match TRBD1. V lost 0 bases and J lost 3; bases outside the gene matches: 5. This CDR3 region has 16 residues. Looked up from germline, CDR1 is SGDLS and CDR2 is YYNGEE.

The CDR3 DNA reads as TGTGCCAGCAAATCAGGGAAGAGAGCCTCGGGGTACACCTTC. Amino acid sequence: CASKSGKRASGYTF. The V and J genes are TRBV6-5 and TRBJ1-2, with a tentative D call TRBD1 (5 bases). V gave up 7 bases and J gave up 11 bases, with 23 bases separating them. The V gene's germline CDR1 is MNHEY and CDR2 SVGAGI. The CDR3 is 14 amino acids.

The V call is TRBV18, the J call TRBJ2-1; 9 bases align to TRBD2. The CDR3 is 17 residues long. Germline V gene lookup returns CDR1 KGHSH and CDR2 LQKENI. J was trimmed by 2 bases and V by 8 bases; bases with no gene match: 13. The CDR3 coding sequence is TGTGCCAGCAACAGGGCTAAGGGACTAGCTGCCTACAATGAGCAGTTCTTC. Residues: CASNRAKGLAAYNEQFF.

V and J are TRBV10-3 and TRBJ1-2, with 10 bases identical to TRBD1. With 0 bases clipped from V and 8 bases from J, the junction kept 6 bases outside the gene matches. CDR1 and CDR2 from the germline V gene are ENHRY and SYGVKD. This CDR3 has 15 amino acids. In nucleotides, the CDR3 is TGTGCCATCAGTGAGTCGAACGACAGGGGGCACGGCTACACCTTC. It specifies CAISESNDRGHGYTF.

The J gene is TRBJ1-5, the V gene TRBV3-1 (or the pseudogene TRBV3-2); no reliable D call. CDR3 length: 12 residues. V lost 4 bases and J lost 8, with 9 bases in between. Germline CDR1 LGHDT, CDR2 YNNKEL (reference sequence). The CDR3 region is CASSPPGKPQHF. For the CDR3, the DNA is TGTGCCAGCAGCCCACCTGGAAAGCCCCAGCATTTT.

V and J are TRBV4-1 and TRBJ2-3, with TRBD2 matching 13 bases. The trim removed 4 bases at V and 2 bases at J, leaving 6 bases unmatched. Germline V gene data show CDR1 as MGHRA and CDR2 as YSYEKL. CDR3 length equals 17 residues. CDR3 coding DNA: TGCGCCAGCAGCCCTCGACTAGCGGGGGGAAACACAGATACGCAGTATTTT. Encoded protein: CASSPRLAGGNTDTQYF.

The genes are TRBV3-1 (or the pseudogene TRBV3-2) and TRBJ2-6, with D perhaps TRBD1 (6 bases). The CDR3 is 16 amino acids. The germline gives CDR1 LGHDT, CDR2 YNNKEL (reference sequence). V gave up 4 bases and J gave up 2 bases, with 12 bases separating them. Written as DNA, the CDR3 is TGTGCCAGCAGCCCTCTGAGGGGGACTGGGGCCAACGTCCTGACTTTC. Translation gives CASSPLRGTGANVLTF.

The chain has TRBV9 and TRBJ2-1; TRBD2 matches 9 bases. V lost 0 bases and J lost 9; bases outside the gene matches: 4. The length of the CDR3 is 14 residues. Germline assignment: CDR1 SGDLS and CDR2 YYNGEE. CDR3 in amino acids: CASSVVPAGGEQFF. CDR3 DNA sequence: TGTGCCAGCAGCGTAGTTCCAGCGGGAGGTGAGCAGTTCTTC.

The chain joins TRBV5-1 to TRBJ2-2; a possible D gene is TRBD1 (6 bases). Germline assignment: CDR1 SGHRS and CDR2 YFSETQ. This CDR3 is built from 16 residues. Trimming left V 4 bases short and J 2 bases short, with 15 bases between. The DNA of the CDR3 is TGCGCCAGCAGCCTCTGGACAGACTCAAACACCGGGGAGCTGTTTTTT. Its protein is CASSLWTDSNTGELFF.

The chain carries TRBV7-6 and TRBJ2-3; 13 bases are a match to TRBD2. Germline trimming cut 5 bases from V and 0 bases from J; bases unmatched to any gene: 5. Germline V gene sequence: CDR1 SGHVS, CDR2 FNYEAQ. The CDR3 is 17 residues long. CDR3 DNA: TGTGCCAGCAGCGAGGGACTAGCGGGGTCTAGCACAGATACGCAGTATTTT. As protein: CASSEGLAGSSTDTQYF.

The chain employs TRBV10-1 and TRBJ2-1; unclear D gene. This CDR3 comprises 15 residues. Trimming left V 3 bases short and J 3 bases short, with 12 bases between. CDR1 WNHNN and CDR2 SYGVQD come from the germline V gene (reference sequence). CDR3 in amino acids: CASSDTLHDYNEQFF. CDR3 DNA: TGCGCCAGCAGTGATACCCTCCATGACTACAATGAGCAGTTCTTC.

V and J are TRBV6-4 and TRBJ2-3, with 8 positions matching TRBD2. From germline, CDR1 is MRHNA and CDR2 SNTAGT. V lost 6 bases, J lost 3 bases, and 5 bases stayed unmatched. The CDR3 totals 14 residues. CDR3 loop: CASRGAGETDTQYF. CDR3 in DNA: TGTGCCAGCAGGGGAGCGGGGGAGACAGATACGCAGTATTTT.

CDR3 bases: TGTGCCAGCAGCCCCGGCGGGGTCAACACCGGGGAGCTGTTTTTT. It encodes CASSPGGVNTGELFF. V and J are TRBV7-2 and TRBJ2-2; perhaps TRBD2 as D (6 bases). Germline lookup yields CDR1 SGHTA and CDR2 FQGNSA. The CDR3 covers 15 residues. Trimming cost V 5 bases and J 2 bases, with 12 bases left between them.

This chain connects TRBV30 to TRBJ1-2; 8 bases are a match to TRBD1. With 4 bases clipped from V and 4 bases from J, the junction kept 14 bases outside the gene matches. Germline V gives CDR1 GTSNPN, CDR2 SVGIG (reference sequence). The CDR3 length is 16 residues. This CDR3 reads CAWKPLGGTGVYGYTF. The CDR3 DNA sequence: TGTGCCTGGAAACCCCTTGGAGGGACAGGAGTCTATGGCTACACCTTC.

CDR3: CASSSRTGTEAFF. The CDR3 coding sequence is TGTGCCAGCAGTTCCCGGACAGGGACTGAAGCTTTCTTT. The chain employs TRBV6-5 and TRBJ1-1, with TRBD1 identical over 8 bases. From germline, CDR1 is MNHEY and CDR2 SVGAGI. The CDR3 spans 13 residues. Trimming cost V 4 bases and J 5 bases; bases outside gene matches: 3.